This T cell receptor (beta chain) was observed in a study of blood T cell repertoires in COVID-19. CDR3 length: 14 residues. V lost 6 bases and J lost 8; bases outside the gene matches: 8. Germline loops: CDR1 SNHLY, CDR2 FYNNEI. Libraries were prepared by immunoSEQ multiplex PCR; TCRdb keeps only in-frame clonotypes and omits some of them. The table lists over 150,000 clones, 83% of them singletons, with roughly a fifth in the top ten. Sequencing was performed on peripheral blood. The sequence came from a woman aged 65 to 85 who had recovered from COVID-19. The chain carries TRBV2 and TRBJ1-4; 8 bases match TRBD1. The CDR3 sequence: CASRRTGSGEKLFF. In DNA form, the CDR3 reads TGTGCCAGCAGAAGGACAGGGAGTGGGGAAAAACTGTTTTTT.